Sequencing of this TCR beta chain was carried out in a study of cytomegalovirus exposure and HLA in healthy donors. Study background: One earlier analysis, a look at about 179 million T cells, found about 100 million unique TCR beta sequences. Whole-study findings and limits: In vitro checks showed that a few CMV-associated chains really do target CMV antigens. Later, an analysis found that common viral pathogens appeared to be linked with several of the most significant clusters.

Primers for the PCR totalled 60 Vbeta and 13 Jbeta. Methods used by the authors: There were 80 million to 95 million unique TCR beta chains by a later count, and 10 million to 12 million of them were shared. The method was immunoSEQ multiplex PCR; TCRdb's version includes in-frame clones alone and lacks a portion of them. The V and J calls and clone size are taken from that table; D and trimming were inferred from the DNA. The table records 99,000 or so clones, around 84% of them present only once. V lost 2 bases and J 2 bases, leaving 7 bases between the germline ends. Germline loops: CDR1 MNHEY, CDR2 SMNVEV (reference sequence). CDR3 length: 15 residues. Details on this clone: Antigen unknown.

The TCR comes from a man younger than 45 in good health and CMV-seronegative. The chain carries TRBV27 and TRBJ2-6, with D tentatively TRBD1 (6 bases). Input material: PBMCs. The CDR3 sequence is CASSLGGAGANVLTF. The DNA for the CDR3 is TGTGCCAGCAGTTTAGGGGGCGCTGGGGCCAACGTCCTGACTTTC.